The clone carrying this T cell receptor beta chain was detected only a few times. The CDR3 has 13 residues. Between the trimmed V and J ends, which lost 1 base and 0 bases, there was a span of 7 bases. The germline gives CDR1 DFQATT, CDR2 SNEGSKA (reference sequence). TCRdb reprocessed the RT-PCR reads with MiXCR, giving one entry per CDR3 protein. The profile shows approximately 720,000 distinct CDR3 sequences, over 12% of them singletons. The receptor was derived from a female donor in good health, serving as a healthy control. The gene calls are TRBV20-1 and TRBJ2-7; D uncertain. Sequencing was carried out using memory CD4+ T cells from blood. DNA of the CDR3: TGCAGTGCTAGAGTTCCCACCTCCTACGAGCAGTACTTC. Encoded protein: CSARVPTSYEQYF.